This paragraph reports one T cell receptor beta chain. Using immunoSEQ multiplex PCR, the repertoire was profiled, and TCRdb retains in-frame clones only, with some absent. This table has about 170,000 clones, around 80% appearing once. This specimen comes from a study of blood T cell repertoires in COVID-19. Study-level background: The samples span acute and convalescent COVID-19 from the United States, Italy and Spain.

The CDR3 is made up of 14 amino acids. Germline V gene sequence: CDR1 SGHDN, CDR2 FVKESK. V lost 1 base and J 4 bases, leaving 10 bases between the germline ends. Participants came from fewer than 25 US areas, aged about 18 to 90 years. Categorization into cohorts depended on clinical history that participants reported. Resolution of symptoms, clearance, or two negative PCRs was present in recovered Cohort 3 donors. This clonotype was sampled from a man aged 45-65 years who had recovered from COVID-19. Sequencing input: PBMCs or T cells enriched from blood (not recorded which). The chain joins TRBV14 to TRBJ2-5, with D perhaps matching TRBD2 (6 bases). CDR3 loop: CASSQVRGRETQYF. Written as DNA, the CDR3 is TGTGCCAGCAGCCAAGTCCGGGGGAGAGAGACCCAGTACTTC. The full variable domain, its missing parts supplied by reference TRBV14 and TRBJ2-5, is EAGVTQFPSHSVIEKGQTVTLRCDPISGHDNLYWYRRVMGKEIKFLLHFVKESKQDESGMPNNRFLAERTGGTYSTLKVQPAELEDSGVYFCASSQVRGRETQYFGPGTRLLVL.